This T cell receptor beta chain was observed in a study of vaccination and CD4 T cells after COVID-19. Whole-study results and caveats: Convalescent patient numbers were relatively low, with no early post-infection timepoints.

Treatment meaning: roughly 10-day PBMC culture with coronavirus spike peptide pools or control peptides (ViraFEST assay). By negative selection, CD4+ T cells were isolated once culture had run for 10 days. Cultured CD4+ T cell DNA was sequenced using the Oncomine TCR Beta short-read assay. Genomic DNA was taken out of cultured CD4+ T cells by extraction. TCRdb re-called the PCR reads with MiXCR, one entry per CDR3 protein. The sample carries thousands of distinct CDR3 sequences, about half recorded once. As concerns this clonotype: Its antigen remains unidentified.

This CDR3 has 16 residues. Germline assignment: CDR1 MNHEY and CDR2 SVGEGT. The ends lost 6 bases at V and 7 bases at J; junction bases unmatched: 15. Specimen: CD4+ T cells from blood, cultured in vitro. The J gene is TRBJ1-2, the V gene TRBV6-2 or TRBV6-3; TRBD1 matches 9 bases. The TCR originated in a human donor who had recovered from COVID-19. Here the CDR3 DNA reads TGTGCCAGCAGAGGGACAGGGCGCCTCAGGGAACGTGGCTACACCTTC. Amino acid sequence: CASRGTGRLRERGYTF.